Listed below are T cell receptor beta chains from one sample, sequenced in a study of regulatory T cells in long-lasting Graves disease. MiXCR was run by TCRdb on the multiplex PCR reads, yielding one entry per CDR3 protein. Seen here are 200,000 to 300,000 distinct CDR3 sequences, 20% to 25% observed once, and the top ten hold approximately 15%. Sample: peripheral blood mononuclear cells (PBMCs), taken at new diagnosis, from a patient treated with antithyroid drugs. These receptors originate from a female donor with Graves disease. Both conserved end residues are part of each CDR3. Each record gives: D gene, J gene, V gene, clone size, CDR3 DNA, CDR3 protein. The D gene is left open where the match is weak. Expanded clones get a size class; other rows say once, few or many, or leave the size out.

D: .
J: TRBJ2-7
V: TRBV19
size: many
DNA: TGTGCCAGTAGTCCCCGGGCCAGCTACGAGCAGTACTTC
CDR3: CASSPRASYEQYF

D: .
J: TRBJ1-1
V: TRBV18
size: many
DNA: TGTGCCAGCTCACCCGTGACAGAGGCCACTGAAGCTTTCTTT
CDR3: CASSPVTEATEAFF

D: .
J: TRBJ1-3
V: TRBV4-3
size: many
DNA: TGCGCCAGCACGGGTTCCCTCGGGGACACCATATATTTT
CDR3: CASTGSLGDTIYF

D: TRBD1
J: TRBJ1-5
V: TRBV12-3/TRBV12-4
size: many
DNA: TGTGCCAGCAGCCCGGCAGGGGGGGGTAATCAGCCCCAGCATTTT
CDR3: CASSPAGGGNQPQHF

D: TRBD1
J: TRBJ2-7
V: TRBV5-6
size: many
DNA: TGTGCCAGCACCCCCCAGGGACAGGGGAATTACGAGCAGTACTTC
CDR3: CASTPQGQGNYEQYF

D: .
J: TRBJ2-7
V: TRBV11-2
size: many
DNA: TGTGCCAGCAGCCCACCACACGGTCAACTTTACGCCGAGCAGTACTTC
CDR3: CASSPPHGQLYAEQYF

D: .
J: TRBJ2-2
V: TRBV5-1
size: few
DNA: TGTGCCAGCAGCTTGGCTGGGGGAGGCGGGGAGCTGTTTTTT
CDR3: CASSLAGGGGELFF

D: .
J: TRBJ1-2
V: TRBV20-1
size: few
DNA: TGCAGTGCTAGTATCCGCGCCGGCGGCTACACCTTC
CDR3: CSASIRAGGYTF

D: .
J: TRBJ1-2
V: TRBV6-1
size: .
DNA: TGTGCCAGCAGCCCCGGGGCCACCGGCTACACCTTC
CDR3: CASSPGATGYTF

D: .
J: TRBJ2-5
V: TRBV20-1
size: many
DNA: TGCAGTGCCTCCCCAAAAACTGCCGGGACCGAACAAGAGACCCAGTACTTC
CDR3: CSASPKTAGTEQETQYF

D: .
J: TRBJ1-3
V: TRBV12-3/TRBV12-4
size: many
DNA: TGTGCCAGCAGCCCCGAAAACACCATATATTTT
CDR3: CASSPENTIYF

D: .
J: TRBJ2-6
V: TRBV7-9
size: .
DNA: TGTGCCAGCAGCTCTCGGGACAAGGTGTCCAACGTCCTGACTTTC
CDR3: CASSSRDKVSNVLTF

D: .
J: TRBJ2-7
V: TRBV10-3
size: many
DNA: TGTGCCATCAGTGAGTCAGGTTCCGAGCAGTACTTC
CDR3: CAISESGSEQYF

D: TRBD1
J: TRBJ1-1
V: TRBV20-1
size: many
DNA: TGCAGTGCTAGACTACAGGGGACTCGGTTGGGCACTGAAGCTTTCTTT
CDR3: CSARLQGTRLGTEAFF

D: .
J: TRBJ2-2
V: TRBV7-9
size: .
DNA: TGTGCCAGCAGCTTAAAACCCGCGGGGACCGGGGAGCTGTTTTTT
CDR3: CASSLKPAGTGELFF

D: TRBD2
J: TRBJ2-6
V: TRBV7-3
size: many
DNA: TGTGCCAGCAGTCGAACCCCAGCGGGAGGATCTACGGGGGCCAACGTCCTGACTTTC
CDR3: CASSRTPAGGSTGANVLTF

D: TRBD2
J: TRBJ2-7
V: TRBV6-1
size: .
DNA: TGTGCCAGCACCACCGGGACTAGAAACTACGAGCAGTACTTC
CDR3: CASTTGTRNYEQYF

D: TRBD1
J: TRBJ2-7
V: TRBV13
size: .
DNA: TGTGCCAGCAGCTTCTGGCAGGGGGCAAACGAGCAGTACTTC
CDR3: CASSFWQGANEQYF

D: .
J: TRBJ2-7
V: TRBV29-1
size: many
DNA: TGCAGCGTTGGGCAGTGGGGCAGTGTCTACGAGCAGTACTTC
CDR3: CSVGQWGSVYEQYF

D: TRBD1
J: TRBJ1-5
V: TRBV20-1
size: .
DNA: TGCAGTGCTAGAGATTGGGGACAGGGGACGAGGGGCAATCAGCCCCAGCATTTT
CDR3: CSARDWGQGTRGNQPQHF

D: .
J: TRBJ2-3
V: TRBV30
size: many
DNA: TGTGCCTGGAGGAGGGCCGGGGGAGACACGCAGTATTTT
CDR3: CAWRRAGGDTQYF

D: TRBD2
J: TRBJ2-3
V: TRBV6-5
size: many
DNA: TGTGCCAGCAGTTCCCTGACTAGCGTGGTTACGCAGTATTTT
CDR3: CASSSLTSVVTQYF

D: .
J: TRBJ1-4
V: TRBV28
size: many
DNA: TGTGCCAGCAGCCAGACGGATCTGAAAAAACTGTTTTTT
CDR3: CASSQTDLKKLFF

D: TRBD1
J: TRBJ1-1
V: TRBV12-3/TRBV12-4
size: .
DNA: TGTGCCAGCAGTATGGGACAGGCTGAAGCTTTCTTT
CDR3: CASSMGQAEAFF

D: .
J: TRBJ1-1
V: TRBV3-1
size: many
DNA: TGTGCCAGCAGCCAAGAGGGAACTCCGAACACTGAAGCTTTCTTT
CDR3: CASSQEGTPNTEAFF

D: TRBD2
J: TRBJ2-7
V: TRBV6-1
size: many
DNA: TGTGCCAGCAGATCCTTCTTCGATGGACGGGGGGAGTCCTACGAGCAGTACTTC
CDR3: CASRSFFDGRGESYEQYF

D: TRBD1
J: TRBJ1-1
V: TRBV12-3/TRBV12-4
size: many
DNA: TGTGCCAGCAGTATGGGACAGGATCGTGCTTTCTTT
CDR3: CASSMGQDRAFF

D: TRBD2
J: TRBJ2-3
V: TRBV20-1
size: .
DNA: TGCAGTGCTAGACTTCCAGCGGGACTAGCGGGCACAGATACGCAGTATTTT
CDR3: CSARLPAGLAGTDTQYF

D: .
J: TRBJ1-2
V: TRBV20-1
size: few
DNA: TGCAGTGTTCCAAGAGTAAACTATGGCTACACCTTC
CDR3: CSVPRVNYGYTF

D: .
J: TRBJ2-3
V: TRBV27
size: many
DNA: TGTGCCAGCAGTGCCTCCGTGGTAGGCACAGATACGCAGTATTTT
CDR3: CASSASVVGTDTQYF

D: .
J: TRBJ2-7
V: TRBV6-2/TRBV6-3
size: many
DNA: TGTGCCAGCAGATGGAGAGAAGGCTACGAGCAGTACTTC
CDR3: CASRWREGYEQYF

D: .
J: TRBJ2-1
V: TRBV2
size: .
DNA: TGTGCCAGCAGTGGCCTAGCAGAGATTTACAATGAGCAGTTCTTC
CDR3: CASSGLAEIYNEQFF

D: TRBD2
J: TRBJ2-1
V: TRBV5-5
size: .
DNA: TGTGCCAGCAGCTTGGGGCTCACGGGGGGTGACAATGAGCAGTTCTTC
CDR3: CASSLGLTGGDNEQFF

D: .
J: TRBJ2-1
V: TRBV6-9
size: .
DNA: TGTGCCAGCAGTTACGGGCGTACAACCAACTCCTACAATGAGCAGTTCTTC
CDR3: CASSYGRTTNSYNEQFF

D: TRBD2
J: TRBJ2-1
V: TRBV19
size: once
DNA: TGTGCCAGTAGTAGGTCCAGCGGGGGGTACAATGAGCAGTTCTTC
CDR3: CASSRSSGGYNEQFF

D: .
J: TRBJ2-5
V: TRBV5-1
size: many
DNA: TGCGCCAGCAGCTTGGGCAGTAACCAAGAGACCCAGTACTTC
CDR3: CASSLGSNQETQYF

D: TRBD2
J: TRBJ2-6
V: TRBV11-3
size: many
DNA: TGTGCCAGCAGCTTAGATGACGGGACTAGCGGGAGGTGGTCTGGGGCCAACGTCCTGACTTTC
CDR3: CASSLDDGTSGRWSGANVLTF

D: TRBD1
J: TRBJ2-1
V: TRBV5-5
size: .
DNA: TGTGCCAGCAGCTTGGCGGGACAGGGGGATGAGCAGTTCTTC
CDR3: CASSLAGQGDEQFF

D: TRBD2
J: TRBJ2-5
V: TRBV4-2
size: .
DNA: TGTGCCAGCAGCCAGAAAGTTCCTAAGCGGGGCGAACTGAGGGAGACCCAGTACTTC
CDR3: CASSQKVPKRGELRETQYF

D: TRBD1
J: TRBJ1-1
V: TRBV27
size: many
DNA: TGTGCCAGCAGTCCTTGGGACAGGGTAGCACCGAACACTGAAGCTTTCTTT
CDR3: CASSPWDRVAPNTEAFF

D: TRBD1
J: TRBJ1-6
V: TRBV9
size: many
DNA: TGTGCCAGCAGCCCACGAGGACAGGGGGGATCACCCCTCCACTTT
CDR3: CASSPRGQGGSPLHF

D: .
J: TRBJ2-7
V: TRBV11-2
size: many
DNA: TGTGCCAGCAGCTTAGAGGTGGGCGAGCAGTACTTC
CDR3: CASSLEVGEQYF

D: TRBD2
J: TRBJ2-5
V: TRBV20-1
size: many
DNA: TGCAGTGCTACTATACCTAGCGGGAGGGGTGAGACCCAGTACTTC
CDR3: CSATIPSGRGETQYF

D: .
J: TRBJ1-1
V: TRBV7-2
size: many
DNA: TGTGCCAGCAGCAACAATTTGGGCACTGAAGCTTTCTTT
CDR3: CASSNNLGTEAFF